Below, 32 T cell receptor beta chains from the same sample are listed, as sequenced in a study of shared clonotypes between healthy human individuals. Naivety among CD8 cells was defined by CD45RO negativity and positive CCR7 selection, thereby excluding terminally differentiated effector memory CD45RA+ cells. The protocol was immunoSEQ multiplex PCR, while the TCRdb copy is restricted to in-frame clones and leaves out a portion. The repertoire consists of some 2.1 million clones, with roughly 95% occurring once and the leading ten covering 0.9% to 1.4%. The sample comprised naive CD8+ T cells sorted from blood. The origin of the receptors is a young man in good health.

This chain links TRBV6-6 with TRBJ1-1; 7 nucleotides agree with TRBD1. This CDR3 has 16 amino acids. CDR1 and CDR2 from the germline V gene are MNHNY and SVGAGI (reference sequence). V was clipped by 2 bases and J by 6 bases; unmatched bases: 12. In nucleotides, the CDR3 is TGTGCCAGCAGTTACCCGGGGACAGAGGAAGGGGCTGAAGCTTTCTTT. Translated, it gives CASSYPGTEEGAEAFF.

The V and J genes are TRBV30 and TRBJ2-5, with a tentative D call TRBD1 (7 bases). Per germline, CDR1 GTSNPN and CDR2 SVGIG (reference sequence). The CDR3 is 15 amino acids. Trimming removed 4 bases at V and 5 bases at J, with 20 bases between. CDR3 protein: CAWMTGRSFQETQYF. Here the CDR3 DNA reads TGTGCCTGGATGACAGGGAGGTCTTTCCAGGAGACCCAGTACTTC.

The gene calls are TRBV7-9 and TRBJ2-7; D uncertain. The CDR3 is 18 amino acids. V was trimmed by 1 base and J by 0 bases, leaving 19 bases between them. Looked up from germline, CDR1 is SEHNR and CDR2 is FQNEAQ (reference sequence). CDR3 sequence reads: CASSLGRKEQRFSYEQYF. CDR3 nucleotide sequence: TGTGCCAGCAGCTTAGGACGGAAAGAACAGAGATTCTCCTACGAGCAGTACTTC.

V and J are TRBV7-9 and TRBJ2-7; perhaps TRBD2 as D (6 bases). V was clipped by 4 bases and J by 3 bases, with 16 bases between them. CDR3 size: 15 residues. Looked up from germline, CDR1 is SEHNR and CDR2 is FQNEAQ (reference sequence). Written as DNA, the CDR3 is TGTGCCAGCAGCTCACCCCCAGAGGGAGGCTACGAGCAGTACTTC. The encoded protein is CASSSPPEGGYEQYF.

The chain links TRBV6-6 to TRBJ2-3; TRBD1 matches 10 bases. This CDR3 has 16 residues. CDR1 MNHNY and CDR2 SVGAGI come from the germline V gene (reference sequence). V lost 2 bases, J lost 6 bases, and 8 bases stayed unmatched. The CDR3 sequence is CASSYAGGDRGDTQYF. In DNA form, the CDR3 reads TGTGCCAGCAGTTACGCCGGTGGGGACAGGGGCGATACGCAGTATTTT.

The rearrangement uses TRBV7-2 and TRBJ1-1; TRBD1 aligns across 8 bases. With V trimmed by 2 bases and J by 0 bases, 8 bases remained unmatched. Germline assignment: CDR1 SGHTA and CDR2 FQGNSA. The CDR3 spans 17 residues. The DNA of the CDR3 is TGTGCCAGCAGCTTAATACGACAGGGGATCATGAACACTGAAGCTTTCTTT. It codes for CASSLIRQGIMNTEAFF.

The V and J genes are TRBV5-6 and TRBJ1-1; D is uncertain. Between the trimmed V and J ends, which lost 2 bases and 1 base, there was a span of 6 bases. The CDR3 consists of 13 residues. Germline V gene lookup returns CDR1 SGHDT and CDR2 YYEEEE. CDR3 in DNA: TGTGCCAGCAGCTTTAGCGGGAACACTGAAGCTTTCTTT. Protein product: CASSFSGNTEAFF. Full variable domain (remainder filled in from reference TRBV5-6 and TRBJ1-1): DAGVTQSPTHLIKTRGQQVTLRCSPKSGHDTVSWYQQALGQGPQFIFQYYEEEERQRGNFPDRFSGHQFPNYSSELNVNALLLGDSALYLCASSFSGNTEAFFGQGTRLTVV.

The CDR3 spells CASSLGTGELSAQYF. The CDR3 DNA follows: TGCGCCAGCAGCTTGGGGACAGGGGAACTCTCGGCCCAGTACTTC. This rearrangement joins TRBV5-1 to TRBJ2-5, with 9 positions matching TRBD1. The V segment lost 0 bases and the J segment 9 bases; nucleotides outside the gene matches: 9. The CDR3 extends over 15 amino acids. The germline CDR1 and CDR2 sequences are SGHRS and YFSETQ.

The rearrangement joins TRBV5-4 to TRBJ1-2; D is possibly TRBD1 (5 bases). Germline assignment: CDR1 SGHNT and CDR2 YYREEE (reference sequence). V lost 6 bases and J lost 8, with 20 bases in between. This CDR3 has 14 residues. The CDR3 region is CASNSPDSPGGYTF. CDR3 DNA: TGTGCCAGCAACTCACCCGACAGTCCAGGAGGCTACACCTTC.

J is TRBJ2-5 and V is TRBV11-2; TRBD2 might be the D (6 bases). Germline V lookup: CDR1 SGHAT, CDR2 FQNNGV. V was trimmed by 5 bases and J by 2 bases, leaving 18 bases between them. CDR3 size: 16 residues. This CDR3 reads CASSPPEGVGQETQYF. CDR3 DNA sequence: TGTGCCAGCAGCCCCCCGGAGGGCGTAGGGCAAGAGACCCAGTACTTC.

The rearrangement links TRBV9 to TRBJ1-2; the D is unclear. The CDR3 loop spans 16 amino acids. Trimming removed 6 bases at V and 3 bases at J, with 21 bases between. CDR1 is SGDLS, CDR2 YYNGEE, per germline. The CDR3 is CASTDARTRPDYGYTF. The CDR3 DNA reads TGTGCCAGCACCGACGCCAGGACCCGGCCGGACTATGGCTACACCTTC.

Remarks on this clone: Other DNA sequences from this sample encode an identical CDR3 as well. The CDR3 region is CASSEVGGSYEQYF. CDR3 sequence (DNA): TGTGCCAGCAGTGAAGTCGGGGGGTCCTACGAGCAGTACTTC. The chain carries TRBV6-1 and TRBJ2-7; TRBD2 aligns across 7 bases. This CDR3 comprises 14 residues. J gave up 1 base and V 1 base, and 1 base lay outside the gene matches. CDR1 MNHNS and CDR2 SASEGT come from the germline V gene.

The genes are TRBV5-6 and TRBJ2-3, with D hard to call. The germline gives CDR1 SGHDT, CDR2 YYEEEE. V was shortened by 5 bases and J by 3 bases, with 10 bases between the two germline ends. This CDR3 is built from 13 residues. CDR3 DNA: TGTGCCAGCAGGAAACGTGGTACAGATACGCAGTATTTT. Its translation: CASRKRGTDTQYF.

V is TRBV7-8 and J is TRBJ2-7, with 11 bases that match TRBD2. The CDR3 length is 15 residues. Unmatched junction bases numbered 7, after V lost 5 bases and J lost 4 bases. Germline V CDR1 and CDR2: SGHVS, FQNEAQ. CDR3 loop: CASSQLAGVYYEQYF. The CDR3 DNA is TGTGCCAGCAGCCAACTAGCGGGAGTATATTACGAGCAGTACTTC.

The chain is built from TRBV7-7 and TRBJ2-2; the D is unclear. The germline gives CDR1 SSHAT, CDR2 FNYEAQ (reference sequence). The CDR3 has 13 amino acids. V lost 8 bases and J lost 2, with 9 bases in between. The CDR3 DNA reads TGTGCCAGCGGCACTGAAAACACCGGGGAGCTGTTTTTT. This codes for CASGTENTGELFF.

The V and J genes are TRBV9 and TRBJ1-6; weak D call: TRBD1 (5 bases). This CDR3 has 15 amino acids. Trimming took 3 bases from V and 8 from J, leaving 15 bases between them. CDR1 is SGDLS and CDR2 is YYNGEE in the germline V gene. CDR3 sequence (DNA): TGTGCCAGCAGCGAGGGGTGGAGGGTTGATTCACCCCTCCACTTT. Its translation: CASSEGWRVDSPLHF.

This clone was seen only a few times. The chain couples TRBV2 to TRBJ1-3, with D maybe TRBD1 (5 bases). V lost 4 bases to trimming and J lost 0 bases, with 7 bases between them. CDR1 and CDR2 from the germline V gene are SNHLY and FYNNEI. CDR3 length: 14 amino acids. The CDR3 coding sequence is TGTGCCAGCAGTGTCCAGGGCTCTGGAAACACCATATATTTT. It encodes CASSVQGSGNTIYF.

This chain connects TRBV27 to TRBJ1-2; 7 nucleotides align to TRBD1. V was clipped by 4 bases and J by 7 bases; unmatched bases: 3. Germline-derived CDR1 and CDR2 are MNHEY and SMNVEV (reference sequence). The CDR3 is 12 residues long. The CDR3 bases are TGTGCCAGCAGTTCCTACAGGGGTGGCTACACCTTC. Its protein product is CASSSYRGGYTF.

The chain carries TRBV10-3 and TRBJ2-1; 7 nucleotides agree with TRBD2. CDR3 length equals 16 residues. CDR1 is ENHRY and CDR2 is SYGVKD in the germline V gene. V shed 3 bases, J shed 8 bases, and the junction held 13 bases outside the gene matches. The CDR3 region is CAISEPGGLSDHEQFF. DNA for the CDR3: TGTGCCATCAGTGAACCGGGGGGACTTAGCGACCATGAGCAGTTCTTC.

This chain links TRBV5-1 with TRBJ2-3; TRBD2 is a possible D gene (5 bases). The CDR3 is made up of 16 amino acids. The germline V gene has CDR1 SGHRS and CDR2 YFSETQ. Trimming shortened V by 1 base and J by 5 bases, and 17 bases separated the two germline ends. In DNA form, the CDR3 reads TGCGCCAGCAGCTTGATGGCGGCGGGCAGCGGAGATACGCAGTATTTT. Translating gives CASSLMAAGSGDTQYF.

The chain carries TRBV5-1 and TRBJ2-3; maybe TRBD1 (6 bases). This CDR3 has 13 residues. Germline values: CDR1 SGHRS, CDR2 YFSETQ. The V and J ends lost 4 bases and 11 bases respectively, with 17 bases between them. The CDR3 bases are TGCGCCAGCAGCCTTGCCTGGTGGGACATGCAGTATTTT. This encodes CASSLAWWDMQYF.

The chain links TRBV11-1 to TRBJ1-2, with D maybe TRBD1 (5 bases). The V end was cut by 1 base, the J end by 3 bases, with 6 bases between. The CDR3 spans 13 residues. The V gene's germline CDR1 is SGHAT and CDR2 FQDESV (reference sequence). CDR3 loop: CASSLGQYYGYTF. CDR3 DNA: TGTGCCAGCAGCTTAGGACAGTACTATGGCTACACCTTC.

This sequence joins TRBV6-6 and TRBJ2-1; TRBD2 might be the D (7 bases). V lost 2 bases and J 4 bases, leaving 12 bases between the germline ends. CDR3 length: 15 amino acids. Per germline, CDR1 MNHNY and CDR2 SVGAGI (reference sequence). The CDR3 coding sequence is TGTGCCAGCAGTTACACGGGGGGCGTTTACAATGAGCAGTTCTTC. Amino acids: CASSYTGGVYNEQFF.

The V gene is TRBV5-6, the J gene TRBJ2-7; no clear D gene. With 5 bases removed from V and 6 bases from J, the gap between germline ends came to 9 bases. CDR3 length: 11 residues. CDR1 SGHDT and CDR2 YYEEEE come from the germline V gene. For the CDR3, the DNA is TGTGCCAGCAGTGAGGCGACCGAGCAGTACTTC. Its protein product is CASSEATEQYF.

Regarding this clone: The same CDR3 arises from other DNA sequences in this sample as well. The chain recombines TRBV18 with TRBJ2-7, with TRBD1 identical over 11 bases. The CDR3 consists of 15 residues. Germline CDR1 KGHSH, CDR2 LQKENI. Trimming removed 3 bases from V and 1 base from J; junction bases left unmatched: 2. The CDR3 DNA follows: TGTGCCAGCTCACCCGGACAGGGGGCGTCCTACGAGCAGTACTTC. Its protein product is CASSPGQGASYEQYF.

The chain uses TRBV28 and TRBJ2-2; 9 nucleotides agree with TRBD1. Trimming at V came to 6 bases and at J to 4 bases, leaving 9 bases not matched to a gene. This CDR3 is 16 amino acids long. Germline V gene data show CDR1 as MDHEN and CDR2 as SYDVKM. The CDR3 sequence is CASRITGTGLTGELFF. CDR3 sequence (DNA): TGTGCCAGCAGGATTACCGGGACAGGGCTCACCGGGGAGCTGTTTTTT. Supplemented by reference TRBV28 and TRBJ2-2, the full variable domain reads DVKVTQSSRYLVKRTGEKVFLECVQDMDHENMFWYRQDPGLGLRLIYFSYDVKMKEKGDIPEGYSVSREKKERFSLILESASTNQTSMYLCASRITGTGLTGELFFGEGSRLTVL.

The chain uses TRBV19 and TRBJ1-2; D gene ambiguous. V was trimmed by 5 bases and J by 2 bases, leaving 15 bases between them. This CDR3 is built from 15 residues. Germline assignment: CDR1 LNHDA and CDR2 SQIVND (reference sequence). The CDR3 region has the DNA TGTGCCAGTAGTCCAGCAGGACCGGGCAACTATGGCTACACCTTC. It is translated as CASSPAGPGNYGYTF.

This sequence joins TRBV2 and TRBJ1-1; TRBD1 matches at 7 bases. Per germline, CDR1 SNHLY and CDR2 FYNNEI. J lost 0 bases, V lost 8 bases, and 3 bases had no gene match. The length of the CDR3 is 13 residues. The CDR3 region has the DNA TGTGCCAGCGGACAGGTCTTGAACACTGAAGCTTTCTTT. As protein: CASGQVLNTEAFF.

This rearrangement joins TRBV4-3 to TRBJ2-7; D is possibly TRBD1 (6 bases). V was cut by 2 bases and J by 2 bases, with 13 bases left in between. Germline lookup yields CDR1 LGHNA and CDR2 YSLEER. The CDR3 is 15 amino acids. The CDR3 sequence is CASSQTTGRTYEQYF. CDR3 nucleotide sequence: TGCGCCAGCAGCCAAACCACAGGGAGAACCTACGAGCAGTACTTC.

This chain joins TRBV6-6 and TRBJ2-1; maybe TRBD1 (5 bases). The CDR3 totals 15 residues. The germline V and J ends were trimmed by 5 bases and 1 base, with 12 bases remaining between them. In germline, CDR1 is MNHNY, CDR2 SVGAGI (reference sequence). CDR3 loop: CASSRQIGSYNEQFF. The CDR3 DNA follows: TGTGCCAGCAGTCGACAGATAGGTTCCTACAATGAGCAGTTCTTC.

On this clone itself: The identical CDR3 is also encoded by other nucleotide sequences in the sample. The CDR3 sequence: CSVEVSSYEQYF. In DNA, the CDR3 is TGCAGCGTTGAGGTTTCGTCCTACGAGCAGTACTTC. The gene calls are TRBV29-1 and TRBJ2-7; D is unclear. The CDR3 runs 12 residues. Trimming took off 3 bases at V and 1 base at J, with 7 bases between the two ends. Germline CDR1 and CDR2: SQVTM and ANQGSEA.

This chain uses TRBV15 with TRBJ1-2; D might be TRBD1 (5 bases). V lost 4 bases and J lost 5, with 14 bases in between. The CDR3 extends over 14 amino acids. CDR1 and CDR2 (germline): LNHNV, YYDKDF (reference sequence). This chain's CDR3 is CATSTPGTGYGYTF. The CDR3 DNA sequence: TGTGCCACCAGCACCCCAGGGACGGGGTATGGCTACACCTTC.